The 30 T cell receptor beta chains listed next were all sequenced from one sample in a study of type 1 and type 2 diabetes patients. Genomic DNA was the PCR template. Amplification of the beta chain CDR3 used 30 forward and 13 reverse multiplex primers. TCRdb independently ran MiXCR on the multiplex PCR reads; one entry per CDR3 protein. Of approximately 260,000 distinct CDR3 sequences in the sample, roughly 44% were seen once. Sequencing was carried out using peripheral blood mononuclear cells (PBMCs). These receptors came from a man between 18 and 35 years old with type 2 diabetes.

This rearrangement joins TRBV30 to TRBJ1-4; D gene ambiguous. The germline CDR1 and CDR2 sequences are GTSNPN and SVGIG (reference sequence). Trimming shortened V by 2 bases and J by 0 bases, and 7 bases separated the two germline ends. The CDR3 spans 14 residues. CDR3 DNA sequence: TGTGCCTGGAGTCAGACGGCAACTAATGAAAAACTGTTTTTT. This encodes CAWSQTATNEKLFF.

Comment on this clonotype: This may stem from a read error, because a much larger clone lies one nucleotide away. V is TRBV7-9 and J is TRBJ2-2; D may correspond to TRBD1 or TRBD2 (6 bases each). The CDR3 spans 16 residues. Germline V gene data show CDR1 as SEHNR and CDR2 as FQNEAQ (reference sequence). CDR3 sequence: CASSQSSRGSGGELSF. CDR3 bases: TGTGCCAGCAGCCAATCCTCCAGGGGATCGGGCGGGGAGCTGTCTTTT.

Ten or more counts support this clonotype. V usage is TRBV30 and J usage is TRBJ1-4; weak D call: TRBD1 (5 bases). Per the germline V gene, CDR1 is GTSNPN and CDR2 is SVGIG (reference sequence). The CDR3 contains 12 residues. Trimming left V 7 bases short and J 14 bases short, with 20 bases between. For the CDR3, the DNA is TGTGCCTCCCTGGGGCTGAGAGGAAGCCTGTTTTTT. Encoded protein: CASLGLRGSLFF.

This sequence joins TRBV19 and TRBJ2-5; tentatively, D is TRBD1 or TRBD2 (7 bases each). The J call could be wrong; TRBJ2-7 is a better fit for the DNA end. Germline V gives CDR1 LNHDA, CDR2 SQIVND (reference sequence). The CDR3 is 14 residues long. The CDR3 nucleotides read TGTGCCAGTAGCAGGGGGGGGCCTTCCTACGAGCAGTACTTC. Its translation is CASSRGGPSYEQYF.

This clonotype was detected only a few times. The CDR3 loop is CSVTPRRQTEAFF. The CDR3 bases are TGCAGCGTTACTCCTCGGCGGCAAACTGAAGCTTTCTTT. V and J are TRBV29-1 and TRBJ1-1; D ambiguous. Germline loops: CDR1 SQVTM, CDR2 ANQGSEA. V was clipped by 5 bases and J by 5 bases, with 15 bases between them. The CDR3 is 13 amino acids.

There are many counts of this clonotype. V is TRBV2 and J is TRBJ2-6, with D unresolved. Trimming shortened V by 4 bases and J by 1 base, and 11 bases separated the two germline ends. Looked up from germline, CDR1 is SNHLY and CDR2 is FYNNEI. This CDR3 spans 16 amino acids. CDR3 nucleotides: TGTGCCAGCAGTGCTGGGCAACCTTCTGGGGCCAACGTCCTGACTTTC. Protein product: CASSAGQPSGANVLTF.

The chain carries TRBV12-3 or TRBV12-4 and TRBJ1-4; D is unresolved. The CDR3 spans 14 residues. Trimming took off 2 bases at V and 1 base at J, with 5 bases between the two ends. The CDR3 bases are TGTGCCAGCAGTTTACGGGGAACTAATGAAAAACTGTTTTTT. Translating gives CASSLRGTNEKLFF.

Turning to this clonotype: The germline gene is not matched at one end of the junction; a read error may be the cause. This chain links TRBV24-1 with TRBJ2-2; D ambiguous. Germline V gives CDR1 KGHDR, CDR2 SFDVKD. This CDR3 region has 15 residues. The CDR3 protein is CATSDLPPQTEELFF. CDR3 sequence (DNA): TGTGCCACCAGTGATCTACCACCTCAGACCGAGGAGCTGTTTTTT.

The CDR3 coding sequence is TGTGCCAGCAGCCAGACGACAGGGGGCGAAGAGACCCAGTACTTC. Its translation: CASSQTTGGEETQYF. The J gene is TRBJ2-5, the V gene TRBV7-9; TRBD1 matches at 10 bases. Germline CDR1 reads SEHNR; CDR2 reads FQNEAQ (reference sequence). This CDR3 has 15 amino acids. With 5 bases clipped from V and 3 bases from J, the junction kept 6 bases outside the gene matches.

This clonotype turned up a few times. The V gene is TRBV28, the J gene TRBJ2-7, with no clear D. This CDR3 is 12 amino acids long. Per the germline V gene, CDR1 is MDHEN and CDR2 is SYDVKM. Trimming took 6 bases from V and 5 from J, leaving 11 bases between them. CDR3 sequence (DNA): TGTGCCAGCAGGAAAAGGTCCGACGAGCAGTACTTC. Amino acids: CASRKRSDEQYF.

The V and J genes are TRBV29-1 and TRBJ2-1; a weak D match, TRBD1 (6 bases). Trimming took 2 bases from V and 2 from J, leaving 22 bases between them. The CDR3 covers 18 residues. Germline loops: CDR1 SQVTM, CDR2 ANQGSEA. CDR3 loop: CSVEIGGALWYPYNEQFF. In nucleotides, the CDR3 is TGCAGCGTTGAAATTGGGGGCGCTTTGTGGTACCCCTACAATGAGCAGTTCTTC.

V and J are TRBV15 and TRBJ2-3; 7 bases align to TRBD1. V trimming: 0 bases; J trimming: 5 bases; junction bases outside the gene matches: 14. Germline CDR1 reads LNHNV; CDR2 reads YYDKDF (reference sequence). This CDR3 is 18 amino acids long. The CDR3 nucleotides are TGTGCCACCAGCAGAGATAGTTGGGGTAGGGGGCCGGGAGATACGCAGTATTTT. Amino acids: CATSRDSWGRGPGDTQYF.

The chain uses TRBV30 and TRBJ1-2; TRBD1 matches at 7 bases. Germline V lookup: CDR1 GTSNPN, CDR2 SVGIG (reference sequence). With V trimmed by 8 bases and J by 2 bases, 8 bases remained unmatched. The CDR3 runs 13 residues. CDR3 sequence (DNA): TGTGCCAGAAGGACAGGTGGGAACTATGGCTACACCTTC. This gives the protein CARRTGGNYGYTF.

About this clonotype: This is likely a read error, given that the CDR3 carries no conserved phenylalanine or tryptophan at its end. The chain has TRBV28 and TRBJ1-6; unclear D gene. Germline CDR1 reads MDHEN; CDR2 reads SYDVKM. The CDR3 contains 12 residues. Deletions cut 1 base from V and 9 bases from J, with 4 bases between. The CDR3 sequence is CASSLSSSPLHL. The CDR3 DNA reads TGTGCCAGCAGTTTATCTAGTTCACCCCTCCACCTT.

This clonotype was seen ten or more times. The gene calls are TRBV2 and TRBJ1-1, with 7 bases lining up with TRBD1. Germline V gives CDR1 SNHLY, CDR2 FYNNEI. Trimming at V came to 6 bases and at J to 8 bases, leaving 3 bases not matched to a gene. There are 11 residues in the CDR3. The DNA for the CDR3 is TGTGCCAGCAGGGTGACAGGGGAAGCTTTCTTT. As protein: CASRVTGEAFF.

The CDR3 region has the DNA TGTGCCAGCAGCCCCGAGCGGGCGAACACCGGGGAGCTGTTTTTT. Translated, it gives CASSPERANTGELFF. The rearrangement joins TRBV7-3 to TRBJ2-2, with D possibly matching TRBD2 (6 bases). The CDR3 spans 15 residues. Germline V gene data show CDR1 as SGHTA and CDR2 as FQGTGA. The ends were cut back, 5 bases at V and 0 bases at J, with 10 bases in the middle.

The chain is built from TRBV18 and TRBJ2-6; TRBD1 aligns across 8 bases. The CDR3 is 17 residues long. Trimming cost V 4 bases and J 1 base; bases outside gene matches: 6. Looked up from germline, CDR1 is KGHSH and CDR2 is LQKENI. DNA of the CDR3: TGTGCCAGCTCACGACAGGGGATGGGGTCTGGGGCCAACGTCCTGACTTTC. This sequence encodes CASSRQGMGSGANVLTF. The full variable domain, its missing parts supplied by reference TRBV18 and TRBJ2-6, is NAGVMQNPRHLVRRRGQEARLRCSPMKGHSHVYWYRQLPEEGLKFMVYLQKENIIDESGMPKERFSAEFPKEGPSILRIQQVVRGDSAAYFCASSRQGMGSGANVLTFGAGSRLTVL.

The chain recombines TRBV12-3 or TRBV12-4 with TRBJ1-2; TRBD1 is a possible D gene (6 bases). The CDR3 loop spans 13 amino acids. Trimming took 6 bases from V and 1 from J, leaving 9 bases between them. The CDR3 here is CASSEGGNYGYTF. DNA of the CDR3: TGTGCCAGCAGCGAGGGGGGTAACTATGGCTACACCTTC.

The chain has TRBV6-6 and TRBJ1-5, with TRBD1 matching 7 bases. There are 15 residues in the CDR3. Germline V gene lookup returns CDR1 MNHNY and CDR2 SVGAGI (reference sequence). The junction had 11 bases not matched to a gene; V was cut back by 2 bases and J by 10 bases. In DNA form, the CDR3 reads TGTGCCAGCAGTTACCAAGACAGGGTTGGTAAACCCCAGCATTTT. Protein: CASSYQDRVGKPQHF.

This chain joins TRBV15 and TRBJ1-2; TRBD1 might be the D (5 bases). Trimming shortened V by 5 bases and J by 5 bases, and 15 bases separated the two germline ends. Germline CDR1 and CDR2: LNHNV and YYDKDF (reference sequence). CDR3 length: 14 amino acids. CDR3: CATSFTGPSYGYTF. For the CDR3, the DNA is TGTGCCACCAGCTTCACAGGACCCTCTTATGGCTACACCTTC. Full variable domain (remainder filled in from reference TRBV15 and TRBJ1-2): DAMVIQNPRYQVTQFGKPVTLSCSQTLNHNVMYWYQQKSSQAPKLLFHYYDKDFNNEADTPDNFQSRRPNTSFCFLDIRSPGLGDTAMYLCATSFTGPSYGYTFGSGTRLTVV.

This clonotype was seen only a few times. The chain links TRBV7-8 to TRBJ2-1; 11 bases fit TRBD2. The CDR3 is 15 amino acids. Trimming cost V 3 bases and J 7 bases; bases outside gene matches: 5. In germline, CDR1 is SGHVS, CDR2 FQNEAQ. CDR3 region: CASSFSGGARNEQFF. CDR3 nucleotide sequence: TGTGCCAGCAGCTTTAGCGGGGGGGCGCGTAATGAGCAGTTCTTC.

V and J are TRBV12-3 or TRBV12-4 and TRBJ2-7, with D perhaps matching TRBD1 (6 bases). Trimming left V 2 bases short and J 5 bases short, with 28 bases between. The CDR3 is 19 residues long. The CDR3 DNA reads TGTGCCAGCAGTTTATCTAGGGACAAGGTCGGGGCTAGAGTACACGAGCAGTACTTC. Its protein product is CASSLSRDKVGARVHEQYF.

This clonotype was recorded a few times. The rearrangement joins TRBV6-2 or TRBV6-3 to TRBJ1-1; D gene unclear. V gave up 0 bases and J gave up 2 bases, with 7 bases separating them. From germline, CDR1 is MNHEY and CDR2 SVGEGT. The CDR3 contains 14 residues. For the CDR3, the DNA is TGTGCCAGCAGTTACTCGATAAGAAACACTGAAGCTTTCTTT. Residues: CASSYSIRNTEAFF.

In its sample, this clonotype was seen a few times. The chain has TRBV29-1 and TRBJ1-1; D is undetermined. This CDR3 is 12 amino acids long. The germline V gene encodes CDR1 SQVTM and CDR2 ANQGSEA. Trimming removed 3 bases at V and 1 base at J, with 6 bases between. For the CDR3, the DNA is TGCAGCGTTGAGGCGGAGAACACTGAAGCTTTCTTT. Translated: CSVEAENTEAFF.

This clonotype has a handful of counts. The chain couples TRBV5-1 to TRBJ2-3, with a weak D call TRBD2 (6 bases). Per the germline V gene, CDR1 is SGHRS and CDR2 is YFSETQ. Trimming cost V 3 bases and J 2 bases, with 13 bases left between them. This CDR3 has 15 residues. CDR3 residues: CASSSRDFNTDTQYF. The CDR3 nucleotides are TGCGCCAGCAGCTCCCGGGACTTTAACACAGATACGCAGTATTTT.

This clonotype was seen a few times. This rearrangement joins TRBV20-1 to TRBJ2-5; no firm D call. Germline-derived CDR1 and CDR2 are DFQATT and SNEGSKA (reference sequence). The CDR3 totals 12 residues. V gave up 1 base and J gave up 2 bases, with 5 bases separating them. The CDR3 region is CSARGKQETQYF. CDR3 coding DNA: TGCAGTGCTAGAGGGAAACAAGAGACCCAGTACTTC.

The J gene is TRBJ2-1, the V gene TRBV12-3 or TRBV12-4; D possibly corresponds to TRBD1 (5 bases). The V and J ends lost 3 bases and 12 bases respectively, with 9 bases between them. The CDR3 is 11 amino acids. The CDR3 DNA reads TGTGCCAGCAGTTTGGGGCCTGTGCAGTTCTTC. Translation gives CASSLGPVQFF.

V usage is TRBV28 and J usage is TRBJ2-1; TRBD2 matches 11 bases. The CDR3 extends over 14 amino acids. The junction had 2 bases not matched to a gene; V was cut back by 5 bases and J by 5 bases. Looked up from germline, CDR1 is MDHEN and CDR2 is SYDVKM. The CDR3 DNA is TGTGCCAGCAGTAGACTAGCGGGGAACAATGAGCAGTTCTTC. Encoded protein: CASSRLAGNNEQFF.

The V call is TRBV5-4, the J call TRBJ1-6; D is possibly TRBD1 (6 bases). V lost 4 bases to trimming and J lost 7 bases, with 18 bases between them. The CDR3 covers 16 residues. Germline V gene data show CDR1 as SGHNT and CDR2 as YYREEE (reference sequence). The CDR3 region is CASSQDPRRGNSPLHF. CDR3 DNA: TGTGCCAGCAGCCAAGACCCTAGGAGGGGGAATTCACCCCTCCACTTT.

This rearrangement joins TRBV7-8 to TRBJ1-1; no clear D. Germline CDR1 and CDR2: SGHVS and FQNEAQ. Trimming took off 0 bases at V and 0 bases at J, with 11 bases between the two ends. This CDR3 is built from 16 residues. The CDR3 DNA is TGTGCCAGCAGCTTAGCGCGAAGTGAGATGAACACTGAAGCTTTCTTT. This codes for CASSLARSEMNTEAFF. The full variable domain, with the rest looked up from reference TRBV7-8 and TRBJ1-1, is GAGVSQSPRYKVAKRGQDVALRCDPISGHVSLFWYQQALGQGPEFLTYFQNEAQLDKSGLPSDRFFAERPEGSVSTLKIQRTQQEDSAVYLCASSLARSEMNTEAFFGQGTRLTVV.